This paragraph reports one TCR beta chain. The CDR3 consists of 17 residues. The J segment lost 0 bases and the V segment lost 3 bases, leaving 5 bases of the junction unmatched. Germline CDR1 is SGDLS and CDR2 is YYNGEE. The record originates from a study of T cell changes during pregnancy in multiple sclerosis. Only in-frame clones appear in the TCRdb table, and some are missing; sequencing was by immunoSEQ multiplex PCR. The table lists 15,000 to 20,000 clones, approximately 88% of them singletons. The V and J genes are TRBV9 and TRBJ2-6; 8 positions agree with TRBD1. This TCR was sampled from a female donor in good health, enrolled as a control in a pregnancy study. The sequencing used CD8+ T cells from peripheral blood mononuclear cells, collected after pregnancy. The CDR3 coding sequence is TGTGCCAGCAGCGGGGACAGGTCGAGCTCTGGGGCCAACGTCCTGACTTTC. Translating it yields CASSGDRSSSGANVLTF.